The entry below gives a single T cell receptor beta chain sequence along with its context. Its antigen is as yet unknown. Any gene name here is a mouse gene name. The read halts 1 residue before reaching the end of the CDR3 that TCRdb gives. This entry belongs to a study of tissue T cells after allogeneic stem cell transplantation. The table came from immunoSEQ multiplex PCR; TCRdb's copy has only in-frame clones and leaves some out. The sample contains 45,000 to 50,000 clones, less than 75% of which appear only once. This CDR3 has 15 amino acids. The germline V gene encodes CDR1 NNHNN and CDR2 SYGAGS (reference sequence). Findings and limits, study-wide: Shared clones across patients were few; motif clustering revealed tissue-specific shared signatures.

This receptor was obtained from a pool of C57BL/6 mice in good health. Sequencing was done on a sample of sorted cells pooled from one or two spleens. The chain carries TRBV13-2 and TRBJ1-7. TRBJ1-7 is designated an ORF whose function remains uncertain. Incomplete CDR3 DNA: TGTGCCAGCGGTGATGCGGGGGGCGCAGCAGAAACGCTGTGT. Protein product: CASGDAGGAAETLC. The full CDR3 protein is CASGDAGGAAETLCW.